Described below is a single T cell receptor beta chain sequence and its context. What it binds is not known. One end of the junction varies from germline; a read error may be responsible. Other DNA sequences of this sample code for an identical CDR3. Amplification used 60 Vbeta primers and 13 Jbeta primers. Assay used: immunoSEQ multiplex PCR; TCRdb lists only in-frame clones, some missing. Of about 190,000 clones listed, around 81% are singletons. This sample was taken from a study of cytomegalovirus exposure and HLA in healthy donors. Across the study: From donors who were HLA-typed, an early data release held 65 million to 85 million unique TCRs.

Findings and limits, study-wide: Presence/absence analyses took donor sequencing depth as roughly uniform. Earlier findings revealed that most TCR beta V segments proved productive either about 87% or about 30% of the time.

Regarding donors, all were healthy bone marrow donors. The CDR3 consists of 14 residues. Per germline, CDR1 SGHAT and CDR2 FQNNGV. The J gene is TRBJ1-1, the V gene TRBV11-2; possibly TRBD1 for D (6 bases). The sequence was collected from a woman in her late teens or twenties in good health and CMV-seropositive. The specimen sequenced was PBMCs. The CDR3 DNA is TGTGCCAGCAGCGTGAACAGGGTCAACACCGAAGCTTTCTTT. Translating gives CASSVNRVNTEAFF. The full variable domain, its missing parts supplied by reference TRBV11-2 and TRBJ1-1, is EAGVAQSPRYKIIEKRQSVAFWCNPISGHATLYWYQQILGQGPKLLIQFQNNGVVDDSQLPKDRFSAERLKGVDSTLKIQPAKLEDSAVYLCASSVNRVNTEAFFGQGTRLTVV.